This T cell receptor (beta chain) emerged from a study of identical twins. Study-level findings and limits: Abundant beta clonotypes from cord blood had fewer insertions, unlike memory repertoires, which showed none.

The CDR3 is 16 residues long. V was pared by 4 bases and J by 3 bases, with 10 bases of the junction left unmatched. Germline assignment: CDR1 SGHTA and CDR2 FQGNSA. This clonotype was picked up many times. Its target is not known. Healthy Caucasians alone served as donors. Template switching introduced a universal primer site, and the cDNA bore unique molecular identifiers. TCRdb independently ran MiXCR on the 5' RACE reads; one entry per CDR3 protein. This sample has hundreds of thousands of distinct CDR3 sequences, with under 9% found just once. These sequences were also reported in another study, on yellow fever vaccine responses in identical twins. From that report: Twins' vaccine T cell response reportedly seemed partly convergent, partly personalized.

This chain joins TRBV7-2 and TRBJ2-5, with 8 bases lining up with TRBD2. The sequenced material came from PBMCs. This sequence originates from a woman younger than 35 in good health. The CDR3 loop reads CASSWPREGEKETQYF. The DNA for the CDR3 is TGTGCCAGCAGCTGGCCACGGGAGGGAGAGAAAGAGACCCAGTACTTC.